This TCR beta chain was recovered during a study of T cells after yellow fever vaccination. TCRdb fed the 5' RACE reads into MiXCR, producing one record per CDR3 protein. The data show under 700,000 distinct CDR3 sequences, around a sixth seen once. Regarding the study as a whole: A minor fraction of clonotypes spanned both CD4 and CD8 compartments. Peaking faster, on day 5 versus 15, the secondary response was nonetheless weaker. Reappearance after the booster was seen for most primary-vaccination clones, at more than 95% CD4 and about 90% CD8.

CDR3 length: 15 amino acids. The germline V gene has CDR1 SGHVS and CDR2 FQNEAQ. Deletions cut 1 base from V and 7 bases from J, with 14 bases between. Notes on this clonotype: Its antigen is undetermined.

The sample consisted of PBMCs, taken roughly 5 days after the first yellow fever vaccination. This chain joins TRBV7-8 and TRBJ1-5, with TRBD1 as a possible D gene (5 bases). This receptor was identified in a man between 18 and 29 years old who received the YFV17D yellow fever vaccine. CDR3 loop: CASSLGRGVGQPQHF. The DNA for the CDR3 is TGTGCCAGCAGCTTAGGACGAGGGGTCGGCCAGCCCCAGCATTTT.